The 30 T cell receptor beta chains below come from one sample, sequenced in a study of cytomegalovirus exposure and HLA in healthy donors listed by TCRdb under 2017. The protocol used for the library was the immunoSEQ multiplex PCR assay. The multiplex PCR relied on a mix of 60 forward primers for TCR Vbeta segments and 13 reverse primers for TCR Jbeta segments. TCRdb obtained this table from immuneACCESS and retained in-frame rearrangements with V and J assigned. These tables miss some clones; where compared with another copy, unresolved V genes account for less than half of the shortfall, and the remainder is unexplained. The sample table holds 170,000 or so clones, of which roughly 78% were seen once. 1% of the sample is held by the ten biggest clonotypes. Sequenced: PBMCs. These receptors were collected from a woman in her forties or fifties in good health and CMV-seropositive.

The genes are TRBV30 and TRBJ2-7, with D maybe TRBD2 (5 bases). Germline V gene lookup returns CDR1 GTSNPN and CDR2 SVGIG (reference sequence). The V and J ends lost 0 bases and 3 bases respectively, with 21 bases between them. The CDR3 is 17 residues long. CDR3 residues: CAWSVHRRLGASYEQYF. Written as DNA, the CDR3 is TGTGCCTGGAGTGTACACCGGAGATTGGGAGCCAGCTACGAGCAGTACTTC.

The J gene is TRBJ1-2, the V gene TRBV27; 8 nucleotides match TRBD1. Germline trimming cut 6 bases from V and 5 bases from J; bases unmatched to any gene: 5. Germline V gene lookup returns CDR1 MNHEY and CDR2 SMNVEV (reference sequence). This CDR3 contains 13 residues. CDR3 in DNA: TGTGCCAGCAGGGGACAGGAGGAATATGGCTACACCTTC. Its protein is CASRGQEEYGYTF.

In its sample, this clone was seen a few times. The V and J genes are TRBV5-1 and TRBJ2-7, with 7 bases fitting TRBD2. Trimming at V came to 3 bases and at J to 1 base, leaving 10 bases not matched to a gene. Looked up from germline, CDR1 is SGHRS and CDR2 is YFSETQ. This CDR3 region has 16 residues. DNA of the CDR3: TGCGCCAGCAGCTCGAATGGACCGGGGGGATCCTACGAGCAGTACTTC. Translated: CASSSNGPGGSYEQYF.

The rearrangement links TRBV7-6 to TRBJ2-3, with 10 bases matching TRBD2. J lost 3 bases, V lost 0 bases, and 9 bases had no gene match. The length of the CDR3 is 18 residues. Per the germline V gene, CDR1 is SGHVS and CDR2 is FNYEAQ. The CDR3 DNA follows: TGTGCCAGCAGCTTAGCCGTTGCTAGCGGGAGATGGACAGATACGCAGTATTTT. Encoded protein: CASSLAVASGRWTDTQYF.

The V and J genes are TRBV7-3 and TRBJ2-5; the match to TRBD2 covers 7 bases. Trimming took 8 bases from V and 3 from J; bases not matched to a gene: 6. CDR3 length: 13 residues. CDR1 and CDR2 (germline): SGHTA, FQGTGA. Here the CDR3 DNA reads TGTGCCAGCTCGAGAGGGACTAAAGAGACCCAGTACTTC. This gives the protein CASSRGTKETQYF.

This sequence joins TRBV4-2 and TRBJ2-3; TRBD1 aligns across 10 bases. The CDR3 sequence is 18 residues long. The trim removed 6 bases at V and 1 base at J, leaving 13 bases unmatched. Per the germline V gene, CDR1 is LGHNA and CDR2 is YNFKEQ. The CDR3 loop is CASSLTGTGAWGTDTQYF. CDR3 DNA: TGTGCCAGCAGTCTCACCGGGACAGGGGCCTGGGGCACAGATACGCAGTATTTT.

In the case of this clone: In the same sample, other DNA sequences code for this CDR3. V usage is TRBV6-5 and J usage is TRBJ2-1, with 7 nucleotides matching TRBD1. The V segment lost 6 bases and the J segment 9 bases; nucleotides outside the gene matches: 8. In germline, CDR1 is MNHEY, CDR2 SVGAGI. The CDR3 runs 13 residues. The DNA for the CDR3 is TGTGCCAGCAGGACCGTACAGGGGAGTGAGCAGTTCTTC. As protein: CASRTVQGSEQFF.

The genes are TRBV5-1 and TRBJ2-1; the match to TRBD2 covers 10 bases. Germline CDR1 SGHRS, CDR2 YFSETQ. The J segment lost 8 bases and the V segment lost 0 bases, leaving 11 bases of the junction unmatched. The CDR3 consists of 17 residues. This chain's CDR3 is CASSLGATSGIGDEQFF. Here the CDR3 DNA reads TGCGCCAGCAGCTTGGGGGCTACTAGCGGGATTGGCGATGAGCAGTTCTTC.

The chain combines TRBV4-2 with TRBJ2-6; 7 bases are a match to TRBD2. Unmatched junction bases numbered 9, after V lost 7 bases and J lost 0 bases. The germline V gene has CDR1 LGHNA and CDR2 YNFKEQ. CDR3 length: 17 amino acids. In DNA form, the CDR3 reads TGTGCCAGCACCCTTAGCGGGCCACTCTCTGGGGCCAACGTCCTGACTTTC. This translates into CASTLSGPLSGANVLTF.

The rearrangement uses TRBV11-2 and TRBJ2-2, with D perhaps TRBD1 (6 bases). The CDR3 spans 14 residues. V was cut by 2 bases and J by 4 bases, with 8 bases left in between. Germline CDR1 SGHAT, CDR2 FQNNGV. The CDR3, as DNA: TGTGCCAGCAGCTTACACAGGGTCACCGGGGAGCTGTTTTTT. As protein: CASSLHRVTGELFF.

The chain is built from TRBV28 and TRBJ1-2; D perhaps matches TRBD1 (5 bases). The CDR3 runs to 13 residues. V was trimmed by 5 bases and J by 5 bases, leaving 12 bases between them. Germline V gene lookup returns CDR1 MDHEN and CDR2 SYDVKM. CDR3 nucleotide sequence: TGTGCCAGCAGTACAAGGGGCCAATATGGCTACACCTTC. Amino acid sequence: CASSTRGQYGYTF.

The chain carries TRBV4-2 and TRBJ2-7; 7 bases map to TRBD1. V was clipped by 0 bases and J by 3 bases; unmatched bases: 8. The CDR3 sequence is 16 residues long. Germline V lookup: CDR1 LGHNA, CDR2 YNFKEQ. The DNA of the CDR3 is TGTGCCAGCAGCCAAGAAGGGAGACAGGGTCGCTACGAGCAGTACTTC. Its protein product is CASSQEGRQGRYEQYF.

This CDR3 is CASTFLWRDGESSYNEQFF. CDR3 DNA: TGTGCCAGCACCTTCTTATGGAGGGACGGCGAATCCTCCTACAATGAGCAGTTCTTC. The J gene is TRBJ2-1, the V gene TRBV28; possibly TRBD2 for D (6 bases). The V end was cut by 7 bases, the J end by 0 bases, with 25 bases between. The germline V gene encodes CDR1 MDHEN and CDR2 SYDVKM. The CDR3 extends over 19 amino acids.

The V gene is TRBV7-6, the J gene TRBJ1-3; TRBD1 matches at 7 bases. This CDR3 region has 15 residues. The V gene's germline CDR1 is SGHVS and CDR2 FNYEAQ. V lost 5 bases to trimming and J lost 10 bases; unmatched junction nucleotides: 14. Here the CDR3 reads CASSTKQGPVGTIYF. CDR3 DNA: TGTGCCAGCAGCACAAAACAGGGGCCGGTCGGGACCATATATTTT.

The V call is TRBV27, the J call TRBJ2-7; D unclear. CDR1 is MNHEY, CDR2 SMNVEV, per germline (reference sequence). Trimming shortened V by 0 bases and J by 3 bases, and 9 bases separated the two germline ends. CDR3 size: 14 residues. The CDR3 loop is CASSLSPRGYEQYF. CDR3 DNA sequence: TGTGCCAGCAGTTTATCCCCCCGAGGCTACGAGCAGTACTTC.

This clone was counted once. This chain joins TRBV9 and TRBJ1-4; TRBD1 is a possible D gene (5 bases). V was clipped by 3 bases and J by 0 bases, with 18 bases between them. The germline V gene has CDR1 SGDLS and CDR2 YYNGEE. CDR3 size: 18 residues. The CDR3 reads CASSAFSGGTATNEKLFF. The CDR3 region has the DNA TGTGCCAGCAGCGCCTTCTCGGGGGGGACTGCAACTAATGAAAAACTGTTTTTT.

The V call is TRBV30, the J call TRBJ1-1; 7 bases line up with TRBD1. This CDR3 contains 13 residues. In germline, CDR1 is GTSNPN, CDR2 SVGIG (reference sequence). For the CDR3, the DNA is TGTGCGCAGGAGGGACAGATGAACACTGAAGCTTTCTTT. Translated, it gives CAQEGQMNTEAFF. Full variable domain (remainder filled in from reference TRBV30 and TRBJ1-1): SQTIHQWPATLVQPVGSPLSLECTVEGTSNPNLYWYRQAAGRGLQLLFYSVGIGQISSEVPQNLSASRPQDRQFILSSKKLLLSDSGFYLCAQEGQMNTEAFFGQGTRLTVV.

This chain joins TRBV25-1 and TRBJ2-3; TRBD1 is a possible D gene (6 bases). The germline CDR1 and CDR2 sequences are MGHDK and SYGVNS. The CDR3 totals 15 residues. Trimming removed 6 bases from V and 0 bases from J, with 13 bases in between. The CDR3 loop reads CASRNRERSTDTQYF. CDR3 sequence (DNA): TGTGCCAGCAGAAACAGGGAGCGGAGCACAGATACGCAGTATTTT.

The rearrangement joins TRBV15 to TRBJ2-7, with D possibly matching TRBD2 (7 bases). The CDR3 spans 15 residues. The germline V and J ends were trimmed by 2 bases and 3 bases, with 14 bases remaining between them. Germline assignment: CDR1 LNHNV and CDR2 YYDKDF (reference sequence). The DNA for the CDR3 is TGTGCCACCAGCAGATCGACGGGGGGCTACTACGAGCAGTACTTC. Translated, it gives CATSRSTGGYYEQYF. Full variable domain (remainder filled in from reference TRBV15 and TRBJ2-7): DAMVIQNPRYQVTQFGKPVTLSCSQTLNHNVMYWYQQKSSQAPKLLFHYYDKDFNNEADTPDNFQSRRPNTSFCFLDIRSPGLGDTAMYLCATSRSTGGYYEQYFGPGTRLTVT.

V and J are TRBV5-1 and TRBJ2-3; the match to TRBD2 covers 7 bases. With 2 bases clipped from V and 2 bases from J, the junction kept 5 bases outside the gene matches. In germline, CDR1 is SGHRS, CDR2 YFSETQ. This CDR3 is built from 15 residues. The DNA for the CDR3 is TGCGCCAGCAGCTTTGGGGGACTAAACACAGATACGCAGTATTTT. Amino acids: CASSFGGLNTDTQYF.

The chain carries TRBV6-1 and TRBJ2-5, with TRBD2 matching 8 bases. CDR3 length: 13 residues. The ends lost 8 bases at V and 4 bases at J; junction bases unmatched: 6. Looked up from germline, CDR1 is MNHNS and CDR2 is SASEGT. The CDR3 DNA is TGTGCCAGCCGAGTCCGGGGGGGAGAGACCCAGTACTTC. Protein product: CASRVRGGETQYF.

The V and J genes are TRBV5-1 and TRBJ2-2, with D perhaps TRBD2 (5 bases). Germline V gives CDR1 SGHRS, CDR2 YFSETQ. The CDR3 consists of 16 residues. V lost 2 bases and J lost 4, with 15 bases in between. CDR3 sequence: CASSFIGLEGTGELFF. The CDR3 DNA reads TGCGCCAGCAGCTTTATAGGACTCGAGGGCACCGGGGAGCTGTTTTTT.

The chain recombines TRBV27 with TRBJ1-2; 11 nucleotides line up with TRBD1. The V segment lost 6 bases and the J segment 7 bases; nucleotides outside the gene matches: 7. The CDR3 runs 14 residues. Germline V gives CDR1 MNHEY, CDR2 SMNVEV (reference sequence). The CDR3 coding sequence is TGTGCCAGCAGCCGGGACAGGGGGAGAGGTGGCTACACCTTC. Translating it yields CASSRDRGRGGYTF.

The CDR3 DNA reads as TGTGCCATCAGTGAAGGGGGGGTATATGGCTACACCTTC. It specifies CAISEGGVYGYTF. This chain uses TRBV10-3 with TRBJ1-2; maybe TRBD1 (6 bases). V was clipped by 3 bases and J by 5 bases, with 10 bases between them. CDR3 size: 13 residues. The V gene's germline CDR1 is ENHRY and CDR2 SYGVKD.

The chain links TRBV15 to TRBJ1-3; maybe TRBD1 (5 bases). Germline assignment: CDR1 LNHNV and CDR2 YYDKDF (reference sequence). The CDR3 has 15 residues. V was shortened by 2 bases and J by 3 bases, with 11 bases between the two germline ends. CDR3 sequence reads: CATSRSPGGGNTIYF. The CDR3 DNA reads as TGTGCCACCAGCAGATCACCGGGGGGTGGAAACACCATATATTTT.

J is TRBJ2-7 and V is TRBV29-1; D is unclear. Germline lookup yields CDR1 SQVTM and CDR2 ANQGSEA. Trimming removed 4 bases from V and 2 bases from J, with 12 bases in between. The CDR3 is 13 amino acids. The CDR3 here is CSVVWASTYEQYF. DNA for the CDR3: TGCAGCGTTGTTTGGGCTTCCACCTACGAGCAGTACTTC.

For the CDR3, the DNA is TGTGCCAGCAGCTTCCTAGCGGCCTACAATGAGCAGTTCTTC. As protein: CASSFLAAYNEQFF. The V and J genes are TRBV7-2 and TRBJ2-1; 7 positions agree with TRBD2. The CDR3 consists of 14 residues. Germline-derived CDR1 and CDR2 are SGHTA and FQGNSA. Trimming at V came to 3 bases and at J to 2 bases, leaving 1 base not matched to a gene.

For the CDR3, the DNA is TGTGCCTGGAGTGTGATGACAGGGGTGAACTATGGCTACACCTTC. It is translated as CAWSVMTGVNYGYTF. The chain employs TRBV30 and TRBJ1-2; 8 nucleotides align to TRBD1. Germline CDR1 reads GTSNPN; CDR2 reads SVGIG (reference sequence). The CDR3 runs to 15 residues. With 0 bases clipped from V and 2 bases from J, the junction kept 5 bases outside the gene matches.

The chain couples TRBV29-1 to TRBJ2-1; 8 nucleotides match TRBD2. CDR1 SQVTM and CDR2 ANQGSEA come from the germline V gene. This CDR3 is 15 amino acids long. Germline trimming cut 1 base from V and 2 bases from J; bases unmatched to any gene: 4. The CDR3 region has the DNA TGCAGCGTTGAAGGGGGTAGCGGGGCCTACAATGAGCAGTTCTTC. Its protein product is CSVEGGSGAYNEQFF.

The chain is built from TRBV4-2 and TRBJ1-1; no clear D gene. From germline, CDR1 is LGHNA and CDR2 YNFKEQ. This CDR3 comprises 15 residues. V lost 0 bases to trimming and J lost 1 base, with 9 bases between them. The CDR3 sequence is CASSQDFPSNTEAFF. DNA of the CDR3: TGTGCCAGCAGCCAAGATTTCCCGTCGAACACTGAAGCTTTCTTT.